The sequence of this T cell receptor (beta chain) was determined in a study of molecular identifiers for immune sequencing clone quantification. Overall study findings and caveats: Spiked Jurkat TCR RNA equivalent to one cell reportedly surfaced among some 1 million naive cells. Clones above 20 RNA copies held over 98% of effector molecules, under 1% in naive cells.

Previously described methods and listed TCR primers were used for bulk TCR libraries. TCRdb reanalysed the PCR reads using MiXCR and keeps one entry per CDR3 protein. Of more than 250,000 distinct CDR3 sequences listed, 20% to 25% were seen once; the top ten hold about 0.81%. As regards this clonotype: Its antigen is unidentified. This may be a read error: a much more frequent sequence differs by one nucleotide. The missing conserved phenylalanine or tryptophan at the end of this CDR3 makes a read error likely.

There are 15 residues in the CDR3. CDR1 is MGHRA, CDR2 YSYEKL, per germline. The V and J ends lost 2 bases and 6 bases, in that order; junction bases with no gene match: 5. The sample taken for sequencing was naive CD8+ T cells from blood, with Jurkat cell RNA spiked in. Documented subset: FACS-sorted CD8+CD4-CCR7+CD45RA+ naive T cells. The V call is TRBV4-1, the J call TRBJ2-2; 8 positions match TRBD1. The origin of this receptor is a human donor in good health. Some libraries in this study had Jurkat cell RNA spiked in. The CDR3 loop reads CASSQTGGGAGELFL. In DNA form, the CDR3 reads TGCGCCAGCAGCCAAACAGGGGGAGGTGCCGGGGAGCTGTTTTTG.